This note documents a single T cell receptor beta chain sequence. The CDR3 has 14 amino acids. Trimming left V 4 bases short and J 1 base short, with 8 bases between. The germline gives CDR1 MGHDK, CDR2 SYGVNS. Authors' analysis steps: How many nucleated cells were present was estimated from reference gene primer amplification. The method was immunoSEQ multiplex PCR; TCRdb's version includes in-frame clones alone and lacks a portion of them. The V and J calls and clone size are taken from that table; D and trimming were inferred from the DNA. The repertoire holds more than 120,000 clones, approximately 90% seen once, with around 8.6% in the top ten. This sample is part of a study of blood T cell repertoires in COVID-19. Study details: Researchers got acute and convalescent COVID-19 samples from the United States, Italy and Spain. The analysed material was cDNA or gDNA that came from T cells, B-cell-depleted T cells, or PBMCs.

The chain carries TRBV25-1 and TRBJ1-3; a possible D gene is TRBD1 (6 bases). The sequencing input was peripheral blood. The receptor was derived from a woman in her fifties or sixties with active or convalescent COVID-19. CDR3 sequence: CASSVTGSGNTIYF. Here the CDR3 DNA reads TGTGCCAGCAGTGTAACAGGGTCTGGAAACACCATATATTTT.